These T cell receptor beta chains were read from a single sample in a study of T cell changes during pregnancy in multiple sclerosis. Assay used: immunoSEQ multiplex PCR; TCRdb lists only in-frame clones, some missing. The profile covers 15,000 or so clones, with around 90% appearing a single time and about 12% taken by the ten largest. The material was CD8+ T cells from peripheral blood mononuclear cells, obtained after pregnancy. Receptors were obtained from a female donor in good health, enrolled as a control in a pregnancy study. Both conserved end residues are part of each CDR3. Each record gives: D gene, CDR3 length, clone size, V gene, J gene, CDR3 DNA, CDR3 protein. D genes are given only for firm matches. Clone size is given for some rows only: seen once, a few or many times, or a class if the clone is expanded.

d_gene: TRBD1; len: 17; abundance: -; v_gene: TRBV18; j_gene: TRBJ2-7; CDR3nt: TGTGCCAGCTCCCCCGGATTTGGACAGGGTAAACGCTACGAGCAGTACTTC; CDR3aa: CASSPGFGQGKRYEQYF
d_gene: TRBD2; len: 14; abundance: -; v_gene: TRBV29-1; j_gene: TRBJ2-7; CDR3nt: TGCAGCGTTGAAGGGTCTAGCGGCCCTCCCGAGCAGTACTTC; CDR3aa: CSVEGSSGPPEQYF
d_gene: -; len: 13; abundance: once; v_gene: TRBV15; j_gene: TRBJ2-1; CDR3nt: TGTGCCACCAGCAGAGATTCCAACCTTATCAGGTTCTTC; CDR3aa: CATSRDSNLIRFF
d_gene: TRBD1; len: 16; abundance: few; v_gene: TRBV14; j_gene: TRBJ1-3; CDR3nt: TGTGCCAGCAGCCCATGGGACAGGATCGCTGGAAACACCATATATTTT; CDR3aa: CASSPWDRIAGNTIYF
d_gene: -; len: 12; abundance: -; v_gene: TRBV4-1; j_gene: TRBJ2-7; CDR3nt: TGCGCCAGCAGCCAAGATTTCGAGGAGCAGTACTTC; CDR3aa: CASSQDFEEQYF
d_gene: -; len: 14; abundance: -; v_gene: TRBV5-4; j_gene: TRBJ1-2; CDR3nt: TGTGCCAGCAGCTTGAGCCCGGCTAACTATGGCTACACCTTC; CDR3aa: CASSLSPANYGYTF
d_gene: TRBD2; len: 17; abundance: few; v_gene: TRBV2; j_gene: TRBJ2-1; CDR3nt: TGTGCCAGCAGTGGGGGGACTAGCGGGGGACCCTACAATGAGCAGTTCTTC; CDR3aa: CASSGGTSGGPYNEQFF
d_gene: -; len: 12; abundance: -; v_gene: TRBV30; j_gene: TRBJ2-7; CDR3nt: TGTGCCTGGAGTCAGGCTACCTACGAGCAGTACTTC; CDR3aa: CAWSQATYEQYF
d_gene: -; len: 12; abundance: -; v_gene: TRBV6-4; j_gene: TRBJ2-1; CDR3nt: TGTGCCAGCAGTAACCAGTACAATGAGCAGTTCTTC; CDR3aa: CASSNQYNEQFF
d_gene: -; len: 14; abundance: -; v_gene: TRBV29-1; j_gene: TRBJ2-7; CDR3nt: TGCAGCGTTGAAGACTCGCAGGGTCTCTACGAGCAGTACTTC; CDR3aa: CSVEDSQGLYEQYF
d_gene: TRBD2; len: 17; abundance: -; v_gene: TRBV4-1; j_gene: TRBJ2-4; CDR3nt: TGCGCCAGCAGCCAAGAGTTGCAAGCGGGAGCGTTTAACATTCAGTACTTC; CDR3aa: CASSQELQAGAFNIQYF
d_gene: TRBD1; len: 12; abundance: few; v_gene: TRBV29-1; j_gene: TRBJ1-2; CDR3nt: TGCAGCGTTGACAGGGGGTCTTATGGCTACACCTTC; CDR3aa: CSVDRGSYGYTF
d_gene: TRBD2; len: 17; abundance: -; v_gene: TRBV7-7; j_gene: TRBJ2-2; CDR3nt: TGTGCTAGCAGCTTAAGGACTAGCGGACCGAACACCGGGGAGCTGTTTTTT; CDR3aa: CASSLRTSGPNTGELFF
d_gene: TRBD1; len: 16; abundance: -; v_gene: TRBV6-5; j_gene: TRBJ1-5; CDR3nt: TGTGCCAGCAGTTACGCCGGGACAGGTGTCAATCAGCCCCAGCATTTT; CDR3aa: CASSYAGTGVNQPQHF
d_gene: TRBD1; len: 13; abundance: -; v_gene: TRBV29-1; j_gene: TRBJ1-2; CDR3nt: TGCAGCGTTCCCGGGACAGGGGGGTATGGCTACACCTTC; CDR3aa: CSVPGTGGYGYTF
d_gene: TRBD1; len: 17; abundance: -; v_gene: TRBV5-1; j_gene: TRBJ1-2; CDR3nt: TGCGCCAGCAGCTCCCGGGACAGGGGTGTTGGGAACTATGGCTACACCTTC; CDR3aa: CASSSRDRGVGNYGYTF
d_gene: -; len: 13; abundance: -; v_gene: TRBV6-5; j_gene: TRBJ2-1; CDR3nt: TGTGCCAGCAGCGGGACACACTACAATGAGCAGTTCTTC; CDR3aa: CASSGTHYNEQFF
d_gene: TRBD1; len: 14; abundance: -; v_gene: TRBV9; j_gene: TRBJ1-2; CDR3nt: TGTGCCAGCAGCGTAGGGACAGGGAACTATGGCTACACCTTC; CDR3aa: CASSVGTGNYGYTF
d_gene: -; len: 16; abundance: -; v_gene: TRBV9; j_gene: TRBJ1-2; CDR3nt: TGTGCCAGCAGCGCTCCGACAGGTGCCAGGGACTATGGCTACACCTTC; CDR3aa: CASSAPTGARDYGYTF
d_gene: -; len: 12; abundance: -; v_gene: TRBV5-1; j_gene: TRBJ1-2; CDR3nt: TGCGCCAGCTGGGGGGGTATCTATGGCTACACCTTC; CDR3aa: CASWGGIYGYTF
d_gene: TRBD2; len: 16; abundance: -; v_gene: TRBV27; j_gene: TRBJ2-7; CDR3nt: TGTGCCAGCAGGCACGCGGGGACTAGCGGGATTCGGGAGCAGTACTTC; CDR3aa: CASRHAGTSGIREQYF
d_gene: TRBD1; len: 15; abundance: -; v_gene: TRBV29-1; j_gene: TRBJ1-2; CDR3nt: TGCAGCGTTGAAGCCCGGGACAGCCTTAACTATGGCTACACCTTC; CDR3aa: CSVEARDSLNYGYTF
d_gene: TRBD1; len: 20; abundance: -; v_gene: TRBV4-1; j_gene: TRBJ1-4; CDR3nt: TGCGCCAGCAGCCAAGATTCCGCCGGGACAGGGGCTATGGCTAATGAAAAACTGTTTTTT; CDR3aa: CASSQDSAGTGAMANEKLFF
d_gene: -; len: 13; abundance: -; v_gene: TRBV6-5; j_gene: TRBJ2-1; CDR3nt: TGTGCCACCTCCCTGACTGCCTACAATGAGCAGTTCTTC; CDR3aa: CATSLTAYNEQFF
d_gene: TRBD1; len: 13; abundance: -; v_gene: TRBV14; j_gene: TRBJ2-7; CDR3nt: TGTGCCAGCAGCCGGGACAGCTCCTACGAGCAGTACTTC; CDR3aa: CASSRDSSYEQYF
d_gene: -; len: 13; abundance: medium-sized; v_gene: TRBV2; j_gene: TRBJ1-2; CDR3nt: TGTGCCAGCAGTGAGGGGGCTAGCTATGGCTACACCTTC; CDR3aa: CASSEGASYGYTF
d_gene: -; len: 16; abundance: -; v_gene: TRBV5-5; j_gene: TRBJ1-2; CDR3nt: TGTGCCAGCACCTTCAATTGGAGGGGCGTTCACTATGGCTACACCTTC; CDR3aa: CASTFNWRGVHYGYTF
d_gene: -; len: 14; abundance: -; v_gene: TRBV5-6; j_gene: TRBJ1-1; CDR3nt: TGTGCCAGCAGCTCCGCTGGGGGGGACACTGAAGCTTTCTTT; CDR3aa: CASSSAGGDTEAFF
d_gene: TRBD1; len: 15; abundance: few; v_gene: TRBV11-1; j_gene: TRBJ2-7; CDR3nt: TGTGCCAGCAGCTTAGCTCCAGGGGGCTTCTACGAGCAGTACTTC; CDR3aa: CASSLAPGGFYEQYF
d_gene: TRBD2; len: 11; abundance: -; v_gene: TRBV2; j_gene: TRBJ2-4; CDR3nt: TGTGCCATGCTAGCGGGGTACATTCAGTACTTC; CDR3aa: CAMLAGYIQYF
d_gene: -; len: 14; abundance: -; v_gene: TRBV19; j_gene: TRBJ1-5; CDR3nt: TGTGCCAGTAGTTGGGTGACAGTCAATCAGCCCCAGCATTTT; CDR3aa: CASSWVTVNQPQHF
d_gene: TRBD1; len: 14; abundance: -; v_gene: TRBV29-1; j_gene: TRBJ2-5; CDR3nt: TGCAGCGTGACTGAGACAGGGGGCGGAGAGACCCAGTACTTC; CDR3aa: CSVTETGGGETQYF
d_gene: TRBD2; len: 16; abundance: -; v_gene: TRBV29-1; j_gene: TRBJ2-1; CDR3nt: TGCAGCGTTGAACCTTTTACTAGCGGGGCCTACAATGAGCAGTTCTTC; CDR3aa: CSVEPFTSGAYNEQFF
d_gene: TRBD2; len: 16; abundance: -; v_gene: TRBV15; j_gene: TRBJ2-7; CDR3nt: TGTGCCACCAGCCCCGGGGGGGCACCACCCCCCTACGAGCAGTACTTC; CDR3aa: CATSPGGAPPPYEQYF
d_gene: -; len: 16; abundance: -; v_gene: TRBV4-2; j_gene: TRBJ1-1; CDR3nt: TGTGCCAGCAGCCAAGAGGGGGCAGTCGGTGGCACTGAAGCTTTCTTT; CDR3aa: CASSQEGAVGGTEAFF
d_gene: TRBD2; len: 15; abundance: -; v_gene: TRBV29-1; j_gene: TRBJ2-4; CDR3nt: TGCAGCGTTGAAGATCCGGCGGGAGGGCCTTGGATTCAGTACTTC; CDR3aa: CSVEDPAGGPWIQYF
d_gene: -; len: 14; abundance: -; v_gene: TRBV21-1; j_gene: TRBJ2-5; CDR3nt: TGTGCCAGCAGCAAGATGGCGGACCAAGAGACCCAGTACTTC; CDR3aa: CASSKMADQETQYF
d_gene: -; len: 14; abundance: -; v_gene: TRBV9; j_gene: TRBJ2-7; CDR3nt: TGTGCCAGCAGCGAAGGGGACAATTACTACGAGCAGTACTTC; CDR3aa: CASSEGDNYYEQYF
d_gene: TRBD1; len: 14; abundance: -; v_gene: TRBV7-6; j_gene: TRBJ2-7; CDR3nt: TGTGCCAGCAGCCCGGGACAGGGTTATTACGAGCAGTACTTC; CDR3aa: CASSPGQGYYEQYF
d_gene: -; len: 17; abundance: -; v_gene: TRBV5-8; j_gene: TRBJ1-1; CDR3nt: TGTGCCAGCAGCTCTCCGCGAGCTCACCTCATGAACACTGAAGCTTTCTTT; CDR3aa: CASSSPRAHLMNTEAFF
d_gene: -; len: 14; abundance: -; v_gene: TRBV7-6; j_gene: TRBJ2-5; CDR3nt: TGTGCCAGCAGCTTAGTCTCGAGTGGAGAGACCCAGTACTTC; CDR3aa: CASSLVSSGETQYF
d_gene: -; len: 13; abundance: -; v_gene: TRBV6-1; j_gene: TRBJ2-1; CDR3nt: TGTGCCAGCAGTGCTCCAGGGCGGAATGAGCAGTTCTTC; CDR3aa: CASSAPGRNEQFF
d_gene: -; len: 15; abundance: -; v_gene: TRBV11-2; j_gene: TRBJ1-1; CDR3nt: TGTGCCAGCAGCTTGTGGGCCGGGGAGGGCACTGAAGCTTTCTTT; CDR3aa: CASSLWAGEGTEAFF
d_gene: TRBD2; len: 17; abundance: -; v_gene: TRBV11-2; j_gene: TRBJ2-5; CDR3nt: TGTGCCAGCAGCTCGTATAGGTCTAGCGGGGGCTCAGAGACCCAGTACTTC; CDR3aa: CASSSYRSSGGSETQYF
d_gene: -; len: 11; abundance: -; v_gene: TRBV5-1; j_gene: TRBJ2-7; CDR3nt: TGCGCCAGCAGCTTGTATTACGAGCAGTACTTC; CDR3aa: CASSLYYEQYF
d_gene: TRBD1; len: 17; abundance: -; v_gene: TRBV27; j_gene: TRBJ2-1; CDR3nt: TGTGCCAGCAGCTTAATACCCGGGACAGGGGTTTACAATGAGCAGTTCTTC; CDR3aa: CASSLIPGTGVYNEQFF
d_gene: -; len: 15; abundance: few; v_gene: TRBV30; j_gene: TRBJ1-1; CDR3nt: TGTGCCTGGAGTGTAATTTCAGATAAGAACACTGAAGCTTTCTTT; CDR3aa: CAWSVISDKNTEAFF
d_gene: TRBD1; len: 18; abundance: -; v_gene: TRBV5-1; j_gene: TRBJ1-5; CDR3nt: TGCGCCAGCAGCTTGGCCATGGACAGGGAAGGGTGGAATCAGCCCCAGCATTTT; CDR3aa: CASSLAMDREGWNQPQHF
d_gene: -; len: 14; abundance: -; v_gene: TRBV19; j_gene: TRBJ2-7; CDR3nt: TGTGCCAGTAGTATAGAAGGGAGTCTCTACGAGCAGTACTTC; CDR3aa: CASSIEGSLYEQYF
d_gene: TRBD1; len: 14; abundance: -; v_gene: TRBV9; j_gene: TRBJ1-2; CDR3nt: TGTGCCAGCAGCCCGAGGGACAGGGGATGGGGCTACACCTTC; CDR3aa: CASSPRDRGWGYTF
d_gene: -; len: 13; abundance: -; v_gene: TRBV9; j_gene: TRBJ2-7; CDR3nt: TGTGCCAGCAGCGTCGACAGTTCCTACGAGCAGTACTTC; CDR3aa: CASSVDSSYEQYF
d_gene: -; len: 13; abundance: -; v_gene: TRBV9; j_gene: TRBJ2-1; CDR3nt: TGTGCCAGCAGCTCCCGGCGGTACAATGAGCAGTTCTTC; CDR3aa: CASSSRRYNEQFF
d_gene: -; len: 14; abundance: -; v_gene: TRBV11-2; j_gene: TRBJ2-7; CDR3nt: TGTGCCAGCAGCTTAATCGGCGGCTCCTACGAGCAGTACTTC; CDR3aa: CASSLIGGSYEQYF
d_gene: TRBD2; len: 16; abundance: -; v_gene: TRBV4-2; j_gene: TRBJ2-3; CDR3nt: TGTGCCAGCAGCCGGGAGACTAGCGGGAGTGCAGATACGCAGTATTTT; CDR3aa: CASSRETSGSADTQYF
d_gene: -; len: 14; abundance: -; v_gene: TRBV6-5; j_gene: TRBJ1-2; CDR3nt: TGTGCCAGCAGTTACTCCGACACCGGCTATGGCTACACCTTC; CDR3aa: CASSYSDTGYGYTF
d_gene: -; len: 15; abundance: -; v_gene: TRBV19; j_gene: TRBJ2-1; CDR3nt: TGTGCCAGTAGTATTAGGCTAGCCGTGAACGATGAGCAGTTCTTC; CDR3aa: CASSIRLAVNDEQFF
d_gene: -; len: 18; abundance: once; v_gene: TRBV4-1; j_gene: TRBJ2-5; CDR3nt: TGCGCCAGCAGCCAAGTTTTAGAGGGTTTGGGGTTAGGGGAGACCCAGTACTTC; CDR3aa: CASSQVLEGLGLGETQYF
d_gene: TRBD1; len: 13; abundance: -; v_gene: TRBV27; j_gene: TRBJ1-2; CDR3nt: TGTGCCAGCAGCTTCGGACAGGACTATGGCTACACCTTC; CDR3aa: CASSFGQDYGYTF
d_gene: TRBD1; len: 18; abundance: -; v_gene: TRBV7-9; j_gene: TRBJ2-5; CDR3nt: TGTGCCAGCAGCTTAGACAGTTTTCTTGGGACAGGGGCCGAGACCCAGTACTTC; CDR3aa: CASSLDSFLGTGAETQYF
d_gene: -; len: 14; abundance: -; v_gene: TRBV7-6; j_gene: TRBJ2-1; CDR3nt: TGTGCCAGCGCGGGATCCAACTCCTACAATGAGCAGTTCTTC; CDR3aa: CASAGSNSYNEQFF